This T cell receptor (beta chain) was captured in a study of blood T cell repertoires in COVID-19. Study-level information: Samples representing acute and convalescent COVID-19 were sourced from the United States, Italy and Spain. PBMCs, B-cell-depleted T cells, or T cells were the source of the cDNA or gDNA that made up the material.

As processed by the authors: Amplified reference gene primers provided the basis for estimating nucleated cell counts. Assay: immunoSEQ multiplex PCR; the TCRdb copy retains only in-frame clones and omits some. D and trimming come from the DNA, and the V and J calls and clone size come from that table. The sample lists under 300,000 clones; approximately 80% were seen once. The CDR3 is made up of 15 amino acids. V gave up 4 bases and J gave up 4 bases, with 11 bases separating them. Germline values: CDR1 SGHTA, CDR2 FQGNSA. The specimen sequenced was peripheral blood. The clonotype comes from a man under 40 who had recovered from COVID-19. This chain links TRBV7-2 with TRBJ2-6; D remains unclear. The CDR3 spells CASSSQLGGANVLTF. The CDR3, as DNA: TGTGCCAGCAGCTCCCAGTTGGGCGGGGCCAACGTCCTGACTTTC.